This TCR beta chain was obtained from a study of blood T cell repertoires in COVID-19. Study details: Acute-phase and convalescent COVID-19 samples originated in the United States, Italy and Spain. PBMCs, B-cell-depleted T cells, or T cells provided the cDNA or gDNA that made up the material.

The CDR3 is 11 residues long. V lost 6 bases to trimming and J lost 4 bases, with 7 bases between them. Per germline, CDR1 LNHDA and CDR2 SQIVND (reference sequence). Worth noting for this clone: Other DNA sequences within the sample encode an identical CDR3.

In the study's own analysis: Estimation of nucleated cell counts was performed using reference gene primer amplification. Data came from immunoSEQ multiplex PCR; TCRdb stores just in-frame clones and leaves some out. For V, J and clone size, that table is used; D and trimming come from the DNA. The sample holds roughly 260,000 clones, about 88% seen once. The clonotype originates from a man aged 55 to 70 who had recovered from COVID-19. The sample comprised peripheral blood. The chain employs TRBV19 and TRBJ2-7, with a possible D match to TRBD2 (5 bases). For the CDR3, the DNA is TGTGCCAGTAGACGGGGATACGAGCAGTACTTC. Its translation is CASRRGYEQYF.